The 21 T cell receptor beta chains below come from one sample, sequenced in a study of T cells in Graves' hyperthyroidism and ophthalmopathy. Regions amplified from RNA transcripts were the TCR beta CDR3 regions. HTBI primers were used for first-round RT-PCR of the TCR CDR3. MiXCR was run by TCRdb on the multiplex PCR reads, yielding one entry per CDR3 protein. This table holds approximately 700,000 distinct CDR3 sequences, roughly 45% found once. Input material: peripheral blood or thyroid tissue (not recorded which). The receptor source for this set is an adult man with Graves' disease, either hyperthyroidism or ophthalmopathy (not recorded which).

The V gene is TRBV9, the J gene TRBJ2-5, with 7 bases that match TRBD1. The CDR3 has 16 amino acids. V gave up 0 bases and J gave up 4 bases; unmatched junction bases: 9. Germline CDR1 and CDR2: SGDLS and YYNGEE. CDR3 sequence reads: CASSVDRAGGGETQYF. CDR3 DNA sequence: TGTGCCAGCAGCGTAGACCGTGCAGGGGGTGGAGAGACCCAGTACTTC. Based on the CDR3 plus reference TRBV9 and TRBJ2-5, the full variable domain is DSGVTQTPKHLITATGQRVTLRCSPRSGDLSVYWYQQSLDQGLQFLIQYYNGEERAKGNILERFSAQQFPDLHSELNLSSLELGDSALYFCASSVDRAGGGETQYFGPGTRLLVL.

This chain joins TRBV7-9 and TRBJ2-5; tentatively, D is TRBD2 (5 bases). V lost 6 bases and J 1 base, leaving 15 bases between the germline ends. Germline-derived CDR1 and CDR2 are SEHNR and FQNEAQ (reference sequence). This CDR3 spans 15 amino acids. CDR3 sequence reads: CASSTRRRVQETQYF. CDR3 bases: TGTGCCAGCAGTACTAGGAGGCGCGTCCAAGAGACCCAGTACTTC.

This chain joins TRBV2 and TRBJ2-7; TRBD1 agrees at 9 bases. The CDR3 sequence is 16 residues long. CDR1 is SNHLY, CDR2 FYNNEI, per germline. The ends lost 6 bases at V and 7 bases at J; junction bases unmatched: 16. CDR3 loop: CASSLDGGTGTGEQYF. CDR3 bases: TGTGCCAGCAGCCTCGATGGGGGGACAGGGACCGGGGAGCAGTACTTC.

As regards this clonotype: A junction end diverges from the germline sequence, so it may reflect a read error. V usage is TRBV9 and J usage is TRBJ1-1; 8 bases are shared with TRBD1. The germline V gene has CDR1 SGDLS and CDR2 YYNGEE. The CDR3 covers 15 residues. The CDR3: CAGSVEDRENTEAFF. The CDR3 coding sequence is TGTGCCGGCAGCGTAGAGGACAGGGAGAACACTGAAGCTTTCTTT.

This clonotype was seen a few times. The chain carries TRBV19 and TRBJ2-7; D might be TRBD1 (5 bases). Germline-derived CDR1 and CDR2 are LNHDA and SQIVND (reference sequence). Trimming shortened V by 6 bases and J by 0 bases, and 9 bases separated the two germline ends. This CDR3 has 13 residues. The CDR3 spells CASSSGHSYEQYF. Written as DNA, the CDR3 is TGTGCCAGTAGCAGTGGACACTCCTACGAGCAGTACTTC.

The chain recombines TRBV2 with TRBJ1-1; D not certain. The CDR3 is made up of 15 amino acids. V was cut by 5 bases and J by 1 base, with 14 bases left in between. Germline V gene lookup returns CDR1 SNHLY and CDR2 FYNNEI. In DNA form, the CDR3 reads TGTGCCAGCAGTTACATGGGTCCTGGGAACACTGAAGCTTTCTTT. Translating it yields CASSYMGPGNTEAFF.

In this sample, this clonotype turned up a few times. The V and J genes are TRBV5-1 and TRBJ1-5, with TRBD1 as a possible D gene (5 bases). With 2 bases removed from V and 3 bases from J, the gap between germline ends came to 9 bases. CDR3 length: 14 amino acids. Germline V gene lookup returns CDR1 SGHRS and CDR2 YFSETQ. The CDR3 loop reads CASSLDSFNQPQHF. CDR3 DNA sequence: TGCGCCAGCAGCTTAGACAGCTTCAATCAGCCCCAGCATTTT.

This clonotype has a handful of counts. CDR3 amino acids: CSASRPSGRGETQYF. The CDR3 nucleotides read TGCAGTGCTAGTAGGCCTAGCGGGAGGGGAGAGACCCAGTACTTC. This sequence joins TRBV20-1 and TRBJ2-5, with 12 nucleotides matching TRBD2. The CDR3 totals 15 residues. With 3 bases clipped from V and 4 bases from J, the junction kept 6 bases outside the gene matches. Germline V lookup: CDR1 DFQATT, CDR2 SNEGSKA (reference sequence).

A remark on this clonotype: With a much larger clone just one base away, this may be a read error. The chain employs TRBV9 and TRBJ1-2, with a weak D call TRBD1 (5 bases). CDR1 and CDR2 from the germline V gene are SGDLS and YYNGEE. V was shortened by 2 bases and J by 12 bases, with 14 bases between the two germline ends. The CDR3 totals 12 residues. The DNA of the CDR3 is TGTGCCAGCAGCGTTGGGGGGGGAGGCCACACCTTC. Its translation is CASSVGGGGHTF. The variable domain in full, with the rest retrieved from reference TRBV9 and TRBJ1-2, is DSGVTQTPKHLITATGQRVTLRCSPRSGDLSVYWYQQSLDQGLQFLIQYYNGEERAKGNILERFSAQQFPDLHSELNLSSLELGDSALYFCASSVGGGGHTFGSGTRLTVV.

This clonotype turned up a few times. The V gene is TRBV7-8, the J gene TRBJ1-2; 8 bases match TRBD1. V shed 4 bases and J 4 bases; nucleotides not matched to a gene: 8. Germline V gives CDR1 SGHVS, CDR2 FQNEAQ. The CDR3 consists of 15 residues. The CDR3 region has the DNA TGTGCCAGCAGCTCCTCCGGGACAGGTCGCTATGGCTACACCTTC. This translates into CASSSSGTGRYGYTF.

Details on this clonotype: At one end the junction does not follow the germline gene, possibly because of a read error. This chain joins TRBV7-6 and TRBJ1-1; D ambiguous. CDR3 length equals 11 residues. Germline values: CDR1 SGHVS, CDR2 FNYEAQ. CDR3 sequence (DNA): TGTACCAGCAGTTGGGCGGCTGAAGCTTTCTTT. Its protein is CTSSWAAEAFF.

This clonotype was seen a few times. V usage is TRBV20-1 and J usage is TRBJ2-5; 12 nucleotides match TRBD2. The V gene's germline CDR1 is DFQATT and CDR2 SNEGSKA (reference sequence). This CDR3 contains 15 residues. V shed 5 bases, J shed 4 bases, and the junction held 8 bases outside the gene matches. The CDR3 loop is CSALRLAGVLETQYF. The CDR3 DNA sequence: TGCAGTGCTTTAAGACTAGCGGGAGTTCTAGAGACCCAGTACTTC.

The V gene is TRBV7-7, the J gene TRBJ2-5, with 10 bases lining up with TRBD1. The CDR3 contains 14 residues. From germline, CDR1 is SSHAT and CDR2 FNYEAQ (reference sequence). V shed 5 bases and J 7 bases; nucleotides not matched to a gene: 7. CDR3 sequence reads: CASSPGTGEGTQYF. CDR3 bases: TGTGCCAGCAGCCCCGGGACAGGGGAGGGGACCCAGTACTTC. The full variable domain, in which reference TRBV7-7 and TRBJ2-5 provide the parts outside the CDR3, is GAGVSQSPRYKVTKRGQDVTLRCDPISSHATLYWYQQALGQGPEFLTYFNYEAQPDKSGLPSDRFSAERPEGSISTLTIQRTEQRDSAMYRCASSPGTGEGTQYFGPGTRLLVL.

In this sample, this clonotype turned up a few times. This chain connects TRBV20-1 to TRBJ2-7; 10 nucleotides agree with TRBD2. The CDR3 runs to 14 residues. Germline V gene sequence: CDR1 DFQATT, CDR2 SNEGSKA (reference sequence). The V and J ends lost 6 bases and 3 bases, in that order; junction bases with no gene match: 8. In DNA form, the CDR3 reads TGCAGTGCGTTGCAGCGGGAGGGGGGCTACGAGCAGTACTTC. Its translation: CSALQREGGYEQYF.

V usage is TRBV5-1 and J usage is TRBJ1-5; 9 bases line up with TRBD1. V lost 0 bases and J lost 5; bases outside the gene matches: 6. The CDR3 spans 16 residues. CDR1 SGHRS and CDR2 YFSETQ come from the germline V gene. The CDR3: CASSLDGTGTHQPQHF. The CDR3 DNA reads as TGCGCCAGCAGCTTGGACGGGACAGGGACCCATCAGCCCCAGCATTTT.

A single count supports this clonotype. The CDR3 nucleotides are TGTGCCAGCAGTGGCAGGGCCTACTATGGCTACACCTTC. Translating gives CASSGRAYYGYTF. This sequence joins TRBV6-1 and TRBJ1-2; maybe TRBD1 (5 bases). Germline loops: CDR1 MNHNS, CDR2 SASEGT. Trimming took off 4 bases at V and 3 bases at J, with 9 bases between the two ends. CDR3 length equals 13 residues.

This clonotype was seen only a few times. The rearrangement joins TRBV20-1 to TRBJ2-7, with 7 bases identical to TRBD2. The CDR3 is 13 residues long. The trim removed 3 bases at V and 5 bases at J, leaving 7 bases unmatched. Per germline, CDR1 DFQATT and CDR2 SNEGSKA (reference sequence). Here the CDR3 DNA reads TGCAGTGCTAGTTGGGCAGGGAGGGACGAGCAGTACTTC. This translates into CSASWAGRDEQYF.

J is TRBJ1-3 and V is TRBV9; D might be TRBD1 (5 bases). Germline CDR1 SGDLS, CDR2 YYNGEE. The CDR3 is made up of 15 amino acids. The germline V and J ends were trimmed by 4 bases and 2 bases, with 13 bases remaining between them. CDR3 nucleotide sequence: TGTGCCAGCAGCTCCCTTCCAGGGACTGGAAACACCATATATTTT. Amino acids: CASSSLPGTGNTIYF.

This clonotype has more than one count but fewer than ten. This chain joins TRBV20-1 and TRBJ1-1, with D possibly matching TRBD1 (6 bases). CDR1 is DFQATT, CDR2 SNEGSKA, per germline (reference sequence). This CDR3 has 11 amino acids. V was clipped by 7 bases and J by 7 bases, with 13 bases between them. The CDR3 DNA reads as TGCAGTGTCCAGGGGTGGGGTGAAGCTTTCTTT. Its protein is CSVQGWGEAFF.

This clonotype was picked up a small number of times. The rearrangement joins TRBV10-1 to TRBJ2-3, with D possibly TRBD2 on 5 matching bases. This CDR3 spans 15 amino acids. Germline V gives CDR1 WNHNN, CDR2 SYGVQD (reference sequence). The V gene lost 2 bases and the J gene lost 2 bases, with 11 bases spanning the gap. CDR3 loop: CASSEGLASTDTQYF. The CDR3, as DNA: TGCGCCAGCAGTGAGGGTCTAGCCTCCACAGATACGCAGTATTTT.

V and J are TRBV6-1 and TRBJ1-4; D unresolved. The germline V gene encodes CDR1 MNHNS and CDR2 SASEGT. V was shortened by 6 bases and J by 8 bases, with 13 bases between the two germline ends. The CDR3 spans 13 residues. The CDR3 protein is CASRAGSLEKLFF. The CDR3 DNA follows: TGTGCCAGCAGAGCCGGGAGTTTGGAAAAACTGTTTTTT.